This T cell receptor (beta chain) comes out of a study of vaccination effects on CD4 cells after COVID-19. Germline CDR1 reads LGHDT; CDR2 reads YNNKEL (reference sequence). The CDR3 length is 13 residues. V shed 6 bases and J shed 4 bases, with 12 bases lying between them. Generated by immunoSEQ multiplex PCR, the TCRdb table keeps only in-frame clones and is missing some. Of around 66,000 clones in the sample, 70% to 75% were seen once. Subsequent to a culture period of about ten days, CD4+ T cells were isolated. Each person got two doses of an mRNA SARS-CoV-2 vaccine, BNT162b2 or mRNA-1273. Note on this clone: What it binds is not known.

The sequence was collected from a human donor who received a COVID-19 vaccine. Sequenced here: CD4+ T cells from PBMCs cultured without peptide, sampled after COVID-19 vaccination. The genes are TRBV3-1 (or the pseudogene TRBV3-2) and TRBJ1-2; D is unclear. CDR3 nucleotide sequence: TGTGCCAGCAGTAAATCCCGGGCCTATGGCTACACCTTC. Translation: CASSKSRAYGYTF.